This entry lists 5 T cell receptor beta chains sequenced from one sample in a study of human CD4 T cells and Enterobacteriaceae. Only in-frame clones appear in the TCRdb table, and some are missing; sequencing was by immunoSEQ multiplex PCR. Here the sample spans 25,000 to 30,000 clones, approximately 82% being singletons. Sorting took every CD4+ cell except CD45RA+CCR7+CD95- naive cells, reaching over 95% purity. Source material: memory CD4+ T cells from blood. The origin of the receptors is a human donor in good health.

The V and J genes are TRBV6-6 and TRBJ1-2; TRBD1 matches at 8 bases. The CDR3 has 13 residues. With 5 bases clipped from V and 7 bases from J, the junction kept 6 bases outside the gene matches. Germline V lookup: CDR1 MNHNY, CDR2 SVGAGI (reference sequence). CDR3 nucleotide sequence: TGTGCCAGCAGTATCCAGGGGGCGAGTGGCTACACCTTC. Translating it yields CASSIQGASGYTF.

This clone has a single count. The gene calls are TRBV6-1 and TRBJ2-3; TRBD2 might be the D (5 bases). The CDR3 length is 14 residues. Germline CDR1 is MNHNS and CDR2 is SASEGT. Trimming removed 10 bases at V and 2 bases at J, with 16 bases between. For the CDR3, the DNA is TGTGCCATCCGCCCCTCGGGGAACACAGATACGCAGTATTTT. Translating gives CAIRPSGNTDTQYF.

This rearrangement joins TRBV6-1 to TRBJ1-2, with D unclear. Per germline, CDR1 MNHNS and CDR2 SASEGT. This CDR3 is 13 amino acids long. V was trimmed by 4 bases and J by 3 bases, leaving 9 bases between them. The CDR3 is CASSGTSYYGYTF. The CDR3 coding sequence is TGTGCCAGCAGTGGAACAAGTTACTATGGCTACACCTTC.

The chain couples TRBV5-4 to TRBJ1-1, with 7 positions matching TRBD1. The ends lost 6 bases at V and 0 bases at J; junction bases unmatched: 11. In germline, CDR1 is SGHNT, CDR2 YYREEE (reference sequence). The CDR3 sequence is 16 residues long. The CDR3 protein is CASTTEGGQVNTEAFF. The CDR3 nucleotides are TGTGCCAGCACCACTGAGGGAGGACAGGTGAACACTGAAGCTTTCTTT.

CDR3 DNA: TGTGCCAGCAGTGAAAGGGCGGGAGGAGGGAGGAACATTCAGTACTTC. This encodes CASSERAGGGRNIQYF. This chain uses TRBV6-1 with TRBJ2-4; 8 positions agree with TRBD2. Germline trimming cut 2 bases from V and 7 bases from J; bases unmatched to any gene: 10. From germline, CDR1 is MNHNS and CDR2 SASEGT. The length of the CDR3 is 16 residues.